Listed below are T cell receptor beta chains from one sample, sequenced in a study of CD8 T cells in Susac syndrome. MiXCR was run by TCRdb on the immunoSEQ multiplex PCR reads, yielding one entry per CDR3 protein. The sample records under 150,000 distinct CDR3 sequences, 90% to 95% being singletons. The sample was CD4+ T cells from PBMCs. The receptor set was obtained from a human donor with multiple sclerosis. CDR3s include the opening cysteine and the closing phenylalanine or tryptophan. The order of the fields is clone size, J gene, D gene, V gene, CDR3 DNA, CDR3 protein. D genes are given only for firm matches. Size values are once, few and many counts, or a class for expanded clones, and some rows have none.

NA	TRBJ2-5	NA	TRBV11-2	TGTGCCAGCAGTCCATCGCTGTTGCGGGAGACCCAGTACTTC	CASSPSLLRETQYF
once	TRBJ2-2	NA	TRBV18	TGTGCCAGCTCCTCGCCCGACGGGGCAAACTCCGGGGAGCTGTTTTTT	CASSSPDGANSGELFF
NA	TRBJ2-7	TRBD1	TRBV20-1	TGCAGTGCTAGCCCTCCGGGACAGGGGGAGTACGAGCAGTACTTC	CSASPPGQGEYEQYF
once	TRBJ1-2	NA	TRBV29-1	TGCAGCGTTGGTAGCGGGGGGCAAGGCTACACCTTC	CSVGSGGQGYTF
NA	TRBJ1-2	NA	TRBV12-3/TRBV12-4	TGTGCCAGCAGCCCCGGGTTAGGATATGGCTACACCTTC	CASSPGLGYGYTF
NA	TRBJ2-3	TRBD2	TRBV6-2/TRBV6-3	TGTGCCAGCTTCTCGCCGGGACTAGCAAGCACAGATACGCAGTATTTT	CASFSPGLASTDTQYF
NA	TRBJ2-6	NA	TRBV12-3/TRBV12-4	TGTGCCAGCAGTTTGGGGGGCCCTGGGGCCAACGTCCTGACTTTC	CASSLGGPGANVLTF
NA	TRBJ1-2	NA	TRBV3-1	TGTGCCAGCAGCCCGAAAAGGATGGGACTGGACGGCTACACCTTC	CASSPKRMGLDGYTF
NA	TRBJ2-7	NA	TRBV18	TGTGCCAGCTCAACTAACTACGAGCAGTACTTC	CASSTNYEQYF
NA	TRBJ2-6	NA	TRBV27	TGTGCCAGCACCCGCTCTGGGGCCAACGTCCTGACTTTC	CASTRSGANVLTF
few	TRBJ1-2	NA	TRBV12-3/TRBV12-4	TGTGCCAGCAGTAAGGGTAACTATGGCTACACCTTC	CASSKGNYGYTF
NA	TRBJ2-1	TRBD2	TRBV12-3/TRBV12-4	TGTGCCAGCAGTTTAGAAAGCGGGATTAATGTGAATGAGCAGTTCTTC	CASSLESGINVNEQFF
NA	TRBJ2-7	TRBD1	TRBV12-3/TRBV12-4	TGTGCCAGCAGGGCCGGGACAGGGGGCGGTGAGCAGTACTTC	CASRAGTGGGEQYF
NA	TRBJ2-6	NA	TRBV30	TGTGCCTGGAGCGCTAGGGGCGGACGACACTCTGGGGCCAACGTCCTGACTTTC	CAWSARGGRHSGANVLTF
once	TRBJ2-3	TRBD1	TRBV19	TGTGCCAGTAGTCACCGGGACAGGAGCACAGATACGCAGTATTTT	CASSHRDRSTDTQYF
NA	TRBJ1-2	NA	TRBV29-1	TGCAGCGTAGGAGGGCAGGGGCGCGGAGGCTACACCTTC	CSVGGQGRGGYTF
once	TRBJ2-1	NA	TRBV5-1	TGCGCCAGCACCCGTGATCCCGGGTCCTACAATGAGCAGTTCTTC	CASTRDPGSYNEQFF
NA	TRBJ2-1	TRBD2	TRBV7-6	TGTGCCAGCAGCTCCGGGACTAGCGCCTTCAATGAGCAGTTCTTC	CASSSGTSAFNEQFF
NA	TRBJ1-2	NA	TRBV20-1	TGCAGTGCTAGGGGGGTAGGCTATGGCTACACCTTC	CSARGVGYGYTF
NA	TRBJ1-1	NA	TRBV3-1	TGTGCCAGCAGCCCTCAGGGTCGGGGCACTGAAGCTTTCTTT	CASSPQGRGTEAFF
NA	TRBJ1-2	NA	TRBV7-2	TGTGCCAGCAGCTCCTTTGGACAACCTTTAAACTATGGCTACACCTTC	CASSSFGQPLNYGYTF
NA	TRBJ1-1	NA	TRBV5-1	TGCGCCAGCAGCTTGACACCCTTGAACACTGAAGCTTTCTTT	CASSLTPLNTEAFF
NA	TRBJ1-5	NA	TRBV19	TGTGCCAGTAGTCAGGACAGTAGCAATCAGCCCCAGCATTTT	CASSQDSSNQPQHF
NA	TRBJ1-1	NA	TRBV3-1	TGTGCCAGCAGCCAAGGAGGGGCTGAAGCTTTCTTT	CASSQGGAEAFF
NA	TRBJ2-7	TRBD2	TRBV5-1	TGCGCCAGCAGCTGGTCTAGCGGGAGCTCCTACGAGCAGTACTTC	CASSWSSGSSYEQYF
NA	TRBJ2-7	NA	TRBV2	TGTGCCAGCAGGGGTAGAAGTTCTTCCTACGAGCAGTACTTC	CASRGRSSSYEQYF
NA	TRBJ1-4	NA	TRBV7-2	TGTGCCAGCAGCCGTATCGGTGGCGAAAAACTGTTTTTT	CASSRIGGEKLFF
NA	TRBJ2-1	NA	TRBV5-4	TGTGCCAGCAGCAGGGAGGCGAGCTCCTTCAATGAGCAGTTCTTC	CASSREASSFNEQFF